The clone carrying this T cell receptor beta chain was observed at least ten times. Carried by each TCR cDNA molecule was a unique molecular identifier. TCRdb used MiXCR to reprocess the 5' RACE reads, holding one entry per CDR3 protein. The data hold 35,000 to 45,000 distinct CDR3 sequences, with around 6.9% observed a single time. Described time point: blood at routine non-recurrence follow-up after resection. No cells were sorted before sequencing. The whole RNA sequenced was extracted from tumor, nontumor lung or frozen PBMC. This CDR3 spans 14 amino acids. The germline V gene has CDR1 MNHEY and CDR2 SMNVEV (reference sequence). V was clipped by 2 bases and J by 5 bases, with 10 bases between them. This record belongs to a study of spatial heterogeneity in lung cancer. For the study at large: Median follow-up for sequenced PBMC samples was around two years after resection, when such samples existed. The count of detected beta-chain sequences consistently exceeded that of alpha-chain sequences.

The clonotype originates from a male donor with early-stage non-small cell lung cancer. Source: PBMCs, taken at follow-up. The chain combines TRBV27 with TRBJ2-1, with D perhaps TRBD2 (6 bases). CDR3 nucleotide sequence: TGTGCCAGCAGTTTAGCGGGGATCCACAATGAGCAGTTCTTC. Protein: CASSLAGIHNEQFF.